The next 17 T cell receptor beta chains were all read from a single sample in a study of shared T cell receptors in the human thymus. This table comes from immunoSEQ multiplex PCR, and its TCRdb copy is limited to in-frame clones, with some not included. The sample holds about 380,000 clones, approximately 95% seen once. What was sequenced was thymocytes. The receptors stem from a human donor.

The chain employs TRBV7-8 and TRBJ1-5; TRBD1 is a possible D gene (6 bases). This CDR3 is built from 14 residues. Germline V CDR1 and CDR2: SGHVS, FQNEAQ. V lost 4 bases to trimming and J lost 6 bases, with 13 bases between them. CDR3 in amino acids: CASSYPGVSQPQHF. CDR3 nucleotides: TGTGCCAGCAGCTATCCAGGGGTTAGTCAGCCCCAGCATTTT.

J is TRBJ2-1 and V is TRBV10-3; D is possibly TRBD2 (5 bases). The V end lost 3 bases, the J end lost 8 bases, and 8 bases lay between the germline ends. The CDR3 spans 12 residues. CDR1 ENHRY and CDR2 SYGVKD come from the germline V gene. CDR3 coding DNA: TGTGCCATCAGTGATGGGCGGGATGAGCAGTTCTTC. As protein: CAISDGRDEQFF.

The chain couples TRBV28 to TRBJ2-3, with TRBD1 matching 7 bases. CDR3 size: 14 residues. After removal of 5 bases from V and 1 base from J, the junction contained 3 bases not matched to a gene. Looked up from germline, CDR1 is MDHEN and CDR2 is SYDVKM. As DNA, the CDR3 is TGTGCCAGCAGTCCCGGGACAGGCACAGATACGCAGTATTTT. It translates to CASSPGTGTDTQYF. The whole variable domain, filled in from reference TRBV28 and TRBJ2-3, reads DVKVTQSSRYLVKRTGEKVFLECVQDMDHENMFWYRQDPGLGLRLIYFSYDVKMKEKGDIPEGYSVSREKKERFSLILESASTNQTSMYLCASSPGTGTDTQYFGPGTRLTVL.

The chain couples TRBV9 to TRBJ2-3; either TRBD1 or TRBD2 may supply D (5 bases each). In germline, CDR1 is SGDLS, CDR2 YYNGEE. This CDR3 is 15 amino acids long. V lost 1 base to trimming and J lost 5 bases, with 14 bases between them. CDR3: CASSVQGSVEDTQYF. The CDR3 DNA is TGTGCCAGCAGCGTACAGGGTAGCGTGGAAGATACGCAGTATTTT.

The chain couples TRBV14 to TRBJ2-1; 7 nucleotides match TRBD2. The V gene end was trimmed by 1 base and the J gene end by 8 bases; junction bases not matched to a gene: 11. Germline loops: CDR1 SGHDN, CDR2 FVKESK. This CDR3 comprises 16 residues. CDR3 amino acids: CASSQARTRPSDEQFF. CDR3 bases: TGTGCCAGCAGCCAAGCTAGGACTAGGCCCTCCGATGAGCAGTTCTTC.

The CDR3 bases are TGTGCCAGCAGCCAGGGAAGGGCTAGGCCCAATGAGCAGTTCTTC. This translates into CASSQGRARPNEQFF. The chain couples TRBV4-2 to TRBJ2-1; D is unclear. This CDR3 region has 15 residues. With 3 bases removed from V and 6 bases from J, the gap between germline ends came to 15 bases. The germline V gene encodes CDR1 LGHNA and CDR2 YNFKEQ.

The chain is built from TRBV19 and TRBJ1-4; TRBD1 is a possible D gene (5 bases). The CDR3 spans 15 residues. From germline, CDR1 is LNHDA and CDR2 SQIVND (reference sequence). V was clipped by 10 bases and J by 5 bases, with 20 bases between them. The CDR3 bases are TGTGCCACCTCACGGGGGGGGGATACGAATGAAAAACTGTTTTTT. Its translation is CATSRGGDTNEKLFF.

J is TRBJ2-7 and V is TRBV7-9; 7 nucleotides align to TRBD1. This CDR3 region has 15 residues. The ends lost 5 bases at V and 2 bases at J; junction bases unmatched: 9. Germline loops: CDR1 SEHNR, CDR2 FQNEAQ (reference sequence). The CDR3 coding sequence is TGTGCCAGCAGCCCCCAGTGGGACAGACCCTACGAGCAGTACTTC. It translates to CASSPQWDRPYEQYF. Filled out from reference TRBV7-9 and TRBJ2-7, the complete variable domain reads DTGVSQNPRHKITKRGQNVTFRCDPISEHNRLYWYRQTLGQGPEFLTYFQNEAQLEKSRLLSDRFSAERPKGSFSTLEIQRTEQGDSAMYLCASSPQWDRPYEQYFGPGTRLTVT.

In regard to this clone: The junction and the germline gene differ at one end; a read error may be behind it. The rearrangement links TRBV30 to TRBJ2-3; D tentatively fits TRBD1 or TRBD2 (5 bases each). The CDR3 runs 14 residues. Per germline, CDR1 GTSNPN and CDR2 SVGIG (reference sequence). CDR3 sequence (DNA): TGTGCCTGGAGTGAAGAGGGGCCCTGGGGGTACGCAGTATTT. This sequence encodes CAWSEEGPWGYAVF.

This chain connects TRBV5-6 to TRBJ2-3; 9 positions match TRBD1. The length of the CDR3 is 15 residues. V was clipped by 4 bases and J by 2 bases; unmatched bases: 5. Per germline, CDR1 SGHDT and CDR2 YYEEEE. The chain's CDR3 is CASSPRTGDTDTQYF. CDR3 DNA sequence: TGTGCCAGCAGCCCCCGGACAGGGGACACAGATACGCAGTATTTT. The variable domain in full, completed from reference TRBV5-6 and TRBJ2-3, reads DAGVTQSPTHLIKTRGQQVTLRCSPKSGHDTVSWYQQALGQGPQFIFQYYEEEERQRGNFPDRFSGHQFPNYSSELNVNALLLGDSALYLCASSPRTGDTDTQYFGPGTRLTVL.

The genes are TRBV5-4 and TRBJ2-3; 7 positions match TRBD2. CDR1 SGHNT and CDR2 YYREEE come from the germline V gene (reference sequence). The CDR3 is 17 amino acids. With 0 bases clipped from V and 2 bases from J, the junction kept 9 bases outside the gene matches. The CDR3 loop reads CASSLAETSELTDTQYF. The CDR3 nucleotides read TGTGCCAGCAGCTTGGCCGAAACTAGCGAGCTCACAGATACGCAGTATTTT.

DNA for the CDR3: TGTGCCAGCAGTTACTCTATGGGTCAAGAGACCCAGTACTTC. Translated, it gives CASSYSMGQETQYF. The J gene is TRBJ2-5, the V gene TRBV6-5; D gene ambiguous. Trimming left V 0 bases short and J 2 bases short, with 7 bases between. The germline V gene has CDR1 MNHEY and CDR2 SVGAGI. The CDR3 has 14 residues.

The V and J genes are TRBV4-2 and TRBJ1-1; no firm D call. Germline V CDR1 and CDR2: LGHNA, YNFKEQ. The CDR3 loop spans 14 amino acids. Trimming took off 2 bases at V and 1 base at J, with 8 bases between the two ends. In DNA form, the CDR3 reads TGTGCCAGCAGCCAAATGCGGGGGAACACTGAAGCTTTCTTT. This sequence encodes CASSQMRGNTEAFF.

The chain has TRBV2 and TRBJ2-7, with TRBD1 matching 7 bases. The germline gives CDR1 SNHLY, CDR2 FYNNEI. This CDR3 is 15 amino acids long. V trimming: 5 bases; J trimming: 6 bases; junction bases outside the gene matches: 13. The CDR3 DNA is TGTGCCAGCAGTACAACCGGGACAGTTCCCTTCGAGCAGTACTTC. Its translation: CASSTTGTVPFEQYF.

The chain uses TRBV7-2 and TRBJ2-5, with D possibly TRBD2 on 6 matching bases. The CDR3 consists of 16 residues. Germline V gene lookup returns CDR1 SGHTA and CDR2 FQGNSA. The V and J ends lost 4 bases and 14 bases respectively, with 29 bases between them. CDR3 sequence: CASSSGGSPGQREFYF. CDR3 in DNA: TGTGCCAGCAGCTCCGGAGGGTCCCCGGGGCAACGTGAGTTCTACTTC.

The chain is built from TRBV5-8 and TRBJ1-2; D is undetermined. The CDR3 spans 16 residues. Trimming removed 4 bases at V and 4 bases at J, with 20 bases between. Germline assignment: CDR1 SGHTS and CDR2 YDEGEE. The CDR3 loop reads CASSPHVGRRSYGYTF. The CDR3 region has the DNA TGTGCCAGCAGCCCGCACGTCGGCCGTAGGAGCTATGGCTACACCTTC. The variable domain in full, with the rest retrieved from reference TRBV5-8 and TRBJ1-2, is EAGVTQSPTHLIKTRGQQATLRCSPISGHTSVYWYQQALGLGLQFLLWYDEGEERNRGNFPPRFSGRQFPNYSSELNVNALELEDSALYLCASSPHVGRRSYGYTFGSGTRLTVV.

The CDR3 is CASSIVEGRETVANTGELFF. The DNA for the CDR3 is TGTGCCAGTAGTATAGTCGAGGGACGCGAGACGGTCGCGAACACCGGGGAGCTGTTTTTT. The chain has TRBV19 and TRBJ2-2; either TRBD1 or TRBD2 may fit D (5 bases each). The CDR3 runs to 20 residues. Germline loops: CDR1 LNHDA, CDR2 SQIVND (reference sequence). V lost 1 base, J lost 0 bases, and 21 bases lay in between.